The 24 T cell receptor beta chains reported below all come from one sample, sequenced in a study of technical replicates of blood from a few donors. Assay: immunoSEQ multiplex PCR; the TCRdb copy retains only in-frame clones and omits some. The repertoire consists of tens of thousands of clones, with 90% to 95% occurring once and the leading ten covering less than 0.3%. The material sequenced was T cells isolated from PBMCs. The receptors stem from a human donor in good health.

This chain joins TRBV11-2 and TRBJ1-4; D is unclear. V gave up 3 bases and J gave up 8 bases, with 22 bases separating them. Germline values: CDR1 SGHAT, CDR2 FQNNGV. The CDR3 spans 17 residues. The CDR3 sequence is CASSFVSLNPEEEKLFF. DNA of the CDR3: TGTGCCAGCAGCTTTGTTTCCCTAAATCCTGAGGAGGAAAAACTGTTTTTT.

The chain recombines TRBV28 with TRBJ1-5, with D perhaps matching TRBD1 (5 bases). The length of the CDR3 is 17 residues. Germline assignment: CDR1 MDHEN and CDR2 SYDVKM. V was pared by 2 bases and J by 0 bases, with 14 bases between. CDR3 amino acids: CASSLQGIPYSNQPQHF. DNA for the CDR3: TGTGCCAGCAGTTTACAGGGAATCCCTTATAGCAATCAGCCCCAGCATTTT.

The chain joins TRBV10-1 to TRBJ2-6; 7 nucleotides align to TRBD1. Trimming removed 6 bases from V and 0 bases from J; junction bases left unmatched: 2. The CDR3 length is 15 residues. Germline CDR1 and CDR2: WNHNN and SYGVQD (reference sequence). The DNA for the CDR3 is TGCGCCAGCAGCAGACAGGGCTCTGGGGCCAACGTCCTGACTTTC. Encoded protein: CASSRQGSGANVLTF.

The J gene is TRBJ1-1, the V gene TRBV5-1; TRBD1 is a possible D gene (5 bases). The CDR3 extends over 13 amino acids. Trimming took off 1 base at V and 2 bases at J, with 6 bases between the two ends. Germline lookup yields CDR1 SGHRS and CDR2 YFSETQ. CDR3 nucleotides: TGCGCCAGCAGCTTGAGGGGTAACACTGAAGCTTTCTTT. The encoded protein is CASSLRGNTEAFF.

V is TRBV28 and J is TRBJ2-7, with D possibly TRBD1 on 5 matching bases. V was clipped by 7 bases and J by 3 bases, with 13 bases between them. Per the germline V gene, CDR1 is MDHEN and CDR2 is SYDVKM. The length of the CDR3 is 13 residues. The CDR3 sequence is CASKKGSVYEQYF. CDR3 sequence (DNA): TGTGCCAGCAAGAAGGGGTCGGTCTACGAGCAGTACTTC.

The chain employs TRBV7-9 and TRBJ2-7; D gene unclear. Deletions cut 4 bases from V and 0 bases from J, with 16 bases between. The CDR3 length is 16 residues. Germline CDR1 SEHNR, CDR2 FQNEAQ (reference sequence). The CDR3 loop reads CASSSYDKPSSYEQYF. CDR3 sequence (DNA): TGTGCCAGCAGCTCCTATGACAAACCCAGCTCCTACGAGCAGTACTTC.

The CDR3: CASSLRLAGSTDTQYF. The CDR3, as DNA: TGTGCCAGCAGTTTAAGGCTAGCGGGGAGCACAGATACGCAGTATTTT. The chain combines TRBV27 with TRBJ2-3; TRBD2 aligns across 9 bases. This CDR3 has 16 residues. Per the germline V gene, CDR1 is MNHEY and CDR2 is SMNVEV (reference sequence). The trim removed 2 bases at V and 0 bases at J, leaving 3 bases unmatched.

J is TRBJ2-7 and V is TRBV14; 7 nucleotides agree with TRBD1. This CDR3 has 18 amino acids. V was pared by 2 bases and J by 7 bases, with 20 bases of the junction left unmatched. The germline V gene encodes CDR1 SGHDN and CDR2 FVKESK. The CDR3 loop reads CASSQTYTRTGPLWEQYF. CDR3 nucleotides: TGTGCCAGCAGCCAAACCTACACCCGGACAGGTCCCCTGTGGGAGCAGTACTTC.

The chain recombines TRBV6-1 with TRBJ2-7, with TRBD1 matching 7 bases. Germline CDR1 is MNHNS and CDR2 is SASEGT. V shed 7 bases, J shed 4 bases, and the junction held 7 bases outside the gene matches. The CDR3 sequence is 13 residues long. CDR3: CASIPDRVYEQYF. CDR3 in DNA: TGTGCCAGCATTCCTGACAGGGTTTACGAGCAGTACTTC.

The V call is TRBV5-1, the J call TRBJ2-5; the match to TRBD1 covers 8 bases. The V and J ends lost 5 bases and 5 bases, in that order; junction bases with no gene match: 2. CDR1 is SGHRS and CDR2 is YFSETQ in the germline V gene. This CDR3 spans 12 amino acids. CDR3 sequence reads: CASRRDRETQYF. The CDR3 DNA reads as TGCGCCAGCAGAAGGGACAGGGAGACCCAGTACTTC.

This chain links TRBV28 with TRBJ1-5, with TRBD1 matching over 7 bases. V lost 6 bases and J lost 3; bases outside the gene matches: 2. Germline values: CDR1 MDHEN, CDR2 SYDVKM. The CDR3 loop spans 13 amino acids. The CDR3 sequence: CASRQGINQPQHF. In DNA form, the CDR3 reads TGTGCCAGCAGACAGGGGATCAATCAGCCCCAGCATTTT.

J is TRBJ2-1 and V is TRBV10-3; TRBD2 might be the D (7 bases). Germline V lookup: CDR1 ENHRY, CDR2 SYGVKD. The CDR3 is 12 residues long. V lost 7 bases and J 10 bases, leaving 14 bases between the germline ends. For the CDR3, the DNA is TGTGCCATCAAGGGGGGGCTCGGGGAGCAGTTCTTC. Translation: CAIKGGLGEQFF.

This chain joins TRBV30 and TRBJ1-5, with a weak D call TRBD1 (6 bases). V lost 2 bases and J lost 7, with 18 bases in between. In germline, CDR1 is GTSNPN, CDR2 SVGIG (reference sequence). The CDR3 contains 15 residues. The CDR3 here is CAWSSRSGAGQPQHF. The CDR3, as DNA: TGTGCCTGGAGTTCTAGGTCAGGGGCCGGACAGCCCCAGCATTTT.

The rearrangement joins TRBV5-1 to TRBJ2-7; D is undetermined. V was pared by 4 bases and J by 5 bases, with 13 bases between. Germline V gives CDR1 SGHRS, CDR2 YFSETQ. The CDR3 has 13 amino acids. The CDR3 bases are TGCGCCAGCAGCCCCTTGAGCGTCGACGAGCAGTACTTC. Protein sequence: CASSPLSVDEQYF.

The chain combines TRBV15 with TRBJ2-7, with TRBD1 matching 7 bases. Germline lookup yields CDR1 LNHNV and CDR2 YYDKDF (reference sequence). V lost 2 bases and J lost 3; bases outside the gene matches: 4. The CDR3 sequence is 14 residues long. The CDR3 nucleotides read TGTGCCACCAGCAGAAGGGCAGGGGGCTACGAGCAGTACTTC. Translating gives CATSRRAGGYEQYF. Combining the CDR3 with reference TRBV15 and TRBJ2-7 gives the whole variable domain DAMVIQNPRYQVTQFGKPVTLSCSQTLNHNVMYWYQQKSSQAPKLLFHYYDKDFNNEADTPDNFQSRRPNTSFCFLDIRSPGLGDTAMYLCATSRRAGGYEQYFGPGTRLTVT.

The V gene is TRBV7-2, the J gene TRBJ1-5, with 8 positions matching TRBD1. The CDR3 spans 15 residues. Germline CDR1 SGHTA, CDR2 FQGNSA. The J segment lost 3 bases and the V segment lost 3 bases, leaving 4 bases of the junction unmatched. This chain's CDR3 is CASSFAGGYNQPQHF. The DNA for the CDR3 is TGTGCCAGCAGCTTCGCAGGGGGCTACAATCAGCCCCAGCATTTT.

The chain uses TRBV6-5 and TRBJ2-3; TRBD2 matches 10 bases. V was pared by 4 bases and J by 5 bases, with 6 bases of the junction left unmatched. Germline V lookup: CDR1 MNHEY, CDR2 SVGAGI. This CDR3 has 15 amino acids. CDR3 DNA sequence: TGTGCCAGCAGTTCTCTAGCGGGAGTAATAGATACGCAGTATTTT. This sequence encodes CASSSLAGVIDTQYF.

This chain links TRBV5-8 with TRBJ2-1; D not certain. This CDR3 is built from 15 residues. Germline CDR1 reads SGHTS; CDR2 reads YDEGEE. Trimming pared 6 bases from V and 1 base from J, leaving 14 bases between. The DNA for the CDR3 is TGTGCCAGCACATTCTCCCCCGGTTCCTACAATGAGCAGTTCTTC. Encoded protein: CASTFSPGSYNEQFF.

V gene TRBV11-2 combines with J gene TRBJ2-5; D gene unclear. CDR1 and CDR2 (germline): SGHAT, FQNNGV. V gave up 5 bases and J gave up 0 bases, with 10 bases separating them. The CDR3 consists of 14 residues. CDR3 nucleotide sequence: TGTGCCAGCAGCCCACTAACCTACCAAGAGACCCAGTACTTC. It encodes CASSPLTYQETQYF.

The chain recombines TRBV25-1 with TRBJ1-2, with 10 nucleotides matching TRBD1. The germline V gene has CDR1 MGHDK and CDR2 SYGVNS. Trimming at V came to 4 bases and at J to 5 bases, leaving 7 bases not matched to a gene. The CDR3 is 15 residues long. CDR3 region: CASSAGTGDEYGYTF. The CDR3 DNA is TGTGCCAGCAGTGCCGGGACAGGGGATGAGTATGGCTACACCTTC.

V gene TRBV27 combines with J gene TRBJ2-3; 11 bases match TRBD1. CDR3 length: 16 residues. Germline V lookup: CDR1 MNHEY, CDR2 SMNVEV (reference sequence). V dropped 3 bases and J dropped 4; count of bases not matched to a gene: 6. CDR3 residues: CASSFSGQGASDTQYF. The DNA of the CDR3 is TGTGCCAGCAGTTTCTCAGGACAGGGGGCATCAGATACGCAGTATTTT.

The chain links TRBV19 to TRBJ1-4; D might be TRBD1 (6 bases). Trimming cost V 5 bases and J 5 bases, with 15 bases left between them. This CDR3 is built from 15 residues. Germline V gene lookup returns CDR1 LNHDA and CDR2 SQIVND (reference sequence). CDR3 amino acids: CASSQRGQRNEKLFF. CDR3 coding DNA: TGTGCCAGTAGTCAGAGAGGACAGAGAAATGAAAAACTGTTTTTT. Full variable domain (remainder filled in from reference TRBV19 and TRBJ1-4): DGGITQSPKYLFRKEGQNVTLSCEQNLNHDAMYWYRQDPGQGLRLIYYSQIVNDFQKGDIAEGYSVSREKKESFPLTVTSAQKNPTAFYLCASSQRGQRNEKLFFGSGTQLSVL.

The J gene is TRBJ2-5, the V gene TRBV28, with D unresolved. Germline CDR1 and CDR2: MDHEN and SYDVKM. The CDR3 is 13 residues long. V lost 3 bases and J 5 bases, leaving 10 bases between the germline ends. CDR3 amino acids: CASSFRLRETQYF. The CDR3 coding sequence is TGTGCCAGCAGTTTTAGGTTGCGGGAGACCCAGTACTTC.

The chain couples TRBV9 to TRBJ1-1; 8 bases map to TRBD1. Trimming took 3 bases from V and 4 from J; bases not matched to a gene: 8. The V gene's germline CDR1 is SGDLS and CDR2 YYNGEE. This CDR3 is 15 amino acids long. CDR3 region: CASSDHWDRTTEAFF. As DNA, the CDR3 is TGTGCCAGCAGCGATCATTGGGACAGGACCACTGAAGCTTTCTTT.